Sequencing of this T cell receptor beta chain was carried out in a study of cytomegalovirus exposure and HLA in healthy donors. Whole-study results and caveats: The study dropped some indistinguishable V segments, TRBV6-2 and TRBV6-3 among them. Relative to the roughly 690-donor mean, N-insertions were reportedly fewer in an Asian-associated ancestry cluster in a later analysis.

The germline V gene has CDR1 MDHEN and CDR2 SYDVKM. This CDR3 is built from 15 residues. This PCR relied on a set of 60 Vbeta primers and 13 Jbeta primers. Sequencing used immunoSEQ multiplex PCR; TCRdb keeps in-frame clones, though not all of them. The table shows about 140,000 clones, with about 80% occurring only once. Donors in the study were healthy people who gave bone marrow. As to this clone: Antigen unknown.

The chain uses TRBV28 and TRBJ2-5; TRBD1 matches at 7 bases. The DNA end lines up better with TRBJ2-7; the J call may be wrong. Input material: PBMCs. The TCR originated in a woman between 40 and 50 years old in good health and CMV-seronegative. CDR3 sequence reads: CASSAFGTATYEQYF. The CDR3 DNA follows: TGTGCCAGCAGTGCGTTTGGGACAGCAACCTACGAGCAGTACTTC.